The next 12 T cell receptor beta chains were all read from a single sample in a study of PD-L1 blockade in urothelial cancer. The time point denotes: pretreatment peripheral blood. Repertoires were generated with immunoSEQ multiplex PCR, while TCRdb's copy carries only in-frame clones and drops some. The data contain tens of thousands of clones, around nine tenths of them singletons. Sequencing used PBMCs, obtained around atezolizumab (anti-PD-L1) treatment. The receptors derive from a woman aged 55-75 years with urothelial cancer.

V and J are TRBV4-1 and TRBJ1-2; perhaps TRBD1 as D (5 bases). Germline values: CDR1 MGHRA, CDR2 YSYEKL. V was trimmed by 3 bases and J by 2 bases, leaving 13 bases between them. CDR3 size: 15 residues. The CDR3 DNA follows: TGCGCCAGCAGCCAGTGGGTTCAGGGAAACTATGGCTACACCTTC. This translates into CASSQWVQGNYGYTF.

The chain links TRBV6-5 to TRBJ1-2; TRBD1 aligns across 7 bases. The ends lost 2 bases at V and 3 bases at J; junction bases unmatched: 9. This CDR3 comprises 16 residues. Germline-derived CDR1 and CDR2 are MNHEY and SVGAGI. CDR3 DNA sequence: TGTGCCAGCAGTTACGGGCTACAGGGGCTTGACTATGGCTACACCTTC. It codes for CASSYGLQGLDYGYTF.

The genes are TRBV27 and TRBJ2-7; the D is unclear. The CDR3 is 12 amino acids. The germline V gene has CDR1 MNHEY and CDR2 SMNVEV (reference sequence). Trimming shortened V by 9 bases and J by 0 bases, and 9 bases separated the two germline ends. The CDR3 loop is CASFSSSYEQYF. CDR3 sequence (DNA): TGTGCCAGTTTTTCCTCCTCCTACGAGCAGTACTTC.

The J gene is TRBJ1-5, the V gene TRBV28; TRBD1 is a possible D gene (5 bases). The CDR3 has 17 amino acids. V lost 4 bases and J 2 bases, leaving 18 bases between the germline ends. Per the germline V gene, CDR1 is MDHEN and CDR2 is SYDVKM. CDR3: CASSYFGRGYGNQPQHF. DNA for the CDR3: TGTGCCAGCAGTTATTTTGGGCGGGGCTATGGCAATCAGCCCCAGCATTTT. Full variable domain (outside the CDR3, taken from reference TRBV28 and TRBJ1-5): DVKVTQSSRYLVKRTGEKVFLECVQDMDHENMFWYRQDPGLGLRLIYFSYDVKMKEKGDIPEGYSVSREKKERFSLILESASTNQTSMYLCASSYFGRGYGNQPQHFGDGTRLSIL.

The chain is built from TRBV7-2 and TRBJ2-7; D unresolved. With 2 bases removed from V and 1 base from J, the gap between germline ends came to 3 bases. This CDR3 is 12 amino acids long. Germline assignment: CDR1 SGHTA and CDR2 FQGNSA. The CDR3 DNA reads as TGTGCCAGCAGCTTAATATCCTACGAGCAGTACTTC. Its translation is CASSLISYEQYF.

The CDR3: CSVERGRTDTQYF. In DNA, the CDR3 is TGCAGCGTTGAGAGGGGGCGGACAGATACGCAGTATTTT. The rearrangement uses TRBV29-1 and TRBJ2-3; 7 bases map to TRBD1. The CDR3 totals 13 residues. Per the germline V gene, CDR1 is SQVTM and CDR2 is ANQGSEA. Trimming took 3 bases from V and 3 from J; bases not matched to a gene: 3.

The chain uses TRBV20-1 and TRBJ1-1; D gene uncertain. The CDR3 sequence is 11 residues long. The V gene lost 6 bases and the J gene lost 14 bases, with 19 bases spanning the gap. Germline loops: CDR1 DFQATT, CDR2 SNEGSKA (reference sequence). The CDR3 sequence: CSAVEGGSWFF. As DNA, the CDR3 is TGCAGTGCCGTCGAGGGCGGCTCGTGGTTCTTT.

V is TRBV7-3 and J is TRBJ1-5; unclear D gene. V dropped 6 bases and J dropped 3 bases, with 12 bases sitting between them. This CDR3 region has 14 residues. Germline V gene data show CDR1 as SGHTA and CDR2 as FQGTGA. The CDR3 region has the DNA TGTGCCAGCAGGTGCGGCGGGAACAATCAGCCCCAGCATTTT. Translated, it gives CASRCGGNNQPQHF.

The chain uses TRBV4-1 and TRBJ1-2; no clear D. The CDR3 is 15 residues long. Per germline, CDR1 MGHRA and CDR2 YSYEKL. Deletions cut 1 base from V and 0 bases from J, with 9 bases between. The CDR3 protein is CASSQGEGPNYGYTF. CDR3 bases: TGCGCCAGCAGCCAAGGAGAGGGCCCTAACTATGGCTACACCTTC.

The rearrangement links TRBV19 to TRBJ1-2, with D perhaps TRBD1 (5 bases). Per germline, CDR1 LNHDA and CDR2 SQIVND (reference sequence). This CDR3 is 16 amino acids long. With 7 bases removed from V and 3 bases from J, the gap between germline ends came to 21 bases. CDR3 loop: CASTPISAGRDYGYTF. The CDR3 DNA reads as TGTGCCAGTACCCCTATTTCCGCCGGCAGGGACTATGGCTACACCTTC.

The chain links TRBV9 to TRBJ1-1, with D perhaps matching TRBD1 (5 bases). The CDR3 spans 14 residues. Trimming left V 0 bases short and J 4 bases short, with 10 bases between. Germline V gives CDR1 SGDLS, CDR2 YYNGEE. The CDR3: CASSVASQGTEAFF. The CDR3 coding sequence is TGTGCCAGCAGCGTAGCGTCTCAGGGCACTGAAGCTTTCTTT.

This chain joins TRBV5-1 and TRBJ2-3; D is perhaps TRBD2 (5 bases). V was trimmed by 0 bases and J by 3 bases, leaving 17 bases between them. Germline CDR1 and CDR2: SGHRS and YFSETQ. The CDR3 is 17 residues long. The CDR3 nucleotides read TGCGCCAGCAGCTTGGAGACCCCCGGGGTGCGGACAGATACGCAGTATTTT. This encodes CASSLETPGVRTDTQYF.